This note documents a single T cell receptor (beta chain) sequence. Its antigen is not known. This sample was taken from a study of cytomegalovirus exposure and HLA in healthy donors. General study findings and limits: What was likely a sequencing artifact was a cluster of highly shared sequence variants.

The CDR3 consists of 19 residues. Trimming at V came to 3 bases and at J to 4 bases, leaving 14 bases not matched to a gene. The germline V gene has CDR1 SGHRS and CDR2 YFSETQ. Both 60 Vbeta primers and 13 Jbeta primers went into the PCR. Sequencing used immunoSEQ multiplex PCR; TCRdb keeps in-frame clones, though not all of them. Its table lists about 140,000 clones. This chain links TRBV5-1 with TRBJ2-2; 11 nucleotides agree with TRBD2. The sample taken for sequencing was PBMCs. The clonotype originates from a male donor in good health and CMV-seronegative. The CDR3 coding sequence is TGCGCCAGCAGCTCGCCCGTCTTAGCGGGAGGGCCCCGCACCGGGGAGCTGTTTTTT. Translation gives CASSSPVLAGGPRTGELFF. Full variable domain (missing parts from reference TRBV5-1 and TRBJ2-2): KAGVTQTPRYLIKTRGQQVTLSCSPISGHRSVSWYQQTPGQGLQFLFEYFSETQRNKGNFPGRFSGRQFSNSRSEMNVSTLELGDSALYLCASSSPVLAGGPRTGELFFGEGSRLTVL.